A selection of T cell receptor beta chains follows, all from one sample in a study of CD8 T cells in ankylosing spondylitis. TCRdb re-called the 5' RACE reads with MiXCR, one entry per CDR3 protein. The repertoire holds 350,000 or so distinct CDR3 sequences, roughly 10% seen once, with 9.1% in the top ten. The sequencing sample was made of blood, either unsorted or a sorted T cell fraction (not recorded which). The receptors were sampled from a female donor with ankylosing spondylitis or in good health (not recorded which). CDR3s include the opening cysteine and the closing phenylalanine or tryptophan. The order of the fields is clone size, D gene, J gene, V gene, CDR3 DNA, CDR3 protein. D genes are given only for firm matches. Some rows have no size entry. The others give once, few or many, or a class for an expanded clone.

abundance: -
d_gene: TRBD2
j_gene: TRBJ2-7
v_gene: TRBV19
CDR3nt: TGTGCCAGTAGGGGACTAGCGAGTGACTCCTACGAGCAGTCCTTC
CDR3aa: CASRGLASDSYEQSF

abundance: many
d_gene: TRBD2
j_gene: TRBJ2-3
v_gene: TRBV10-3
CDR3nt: TGTGCCACCGAGCGGGAGGGCCGTGACACAGATACGCAGTATTTT
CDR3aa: CATEREGRDTDTQYF

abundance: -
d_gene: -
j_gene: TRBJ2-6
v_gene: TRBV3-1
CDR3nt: TGTGCCAGCAGCCAAATCCTCTCTGGGGCCAACGTCCTGACTTTC
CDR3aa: CASSQILSGANVLTF

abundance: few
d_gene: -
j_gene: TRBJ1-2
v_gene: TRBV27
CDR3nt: TGTGCCAGCAGTTTAAGGGAGCCTAACTATGGCTACACCTTC
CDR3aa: CASSLREPNYGYTF

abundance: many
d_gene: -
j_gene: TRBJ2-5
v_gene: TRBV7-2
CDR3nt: TGTGCCAGCAGTTCGCCACCCCAAGAGACCCAGTACTTC
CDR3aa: CASSSPPQETQYF

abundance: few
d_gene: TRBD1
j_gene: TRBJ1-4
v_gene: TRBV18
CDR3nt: TGTGCCAGCTCACCGACAGGGTCCTGGGAAAAACTGTTTTTT
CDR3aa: CASSPTGSWEKLFF

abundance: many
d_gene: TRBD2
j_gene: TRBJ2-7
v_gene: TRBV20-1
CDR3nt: TGCAGTGCTTTTTCCCCCGGACTAGCAGTCTACGAGCAGTACTTC
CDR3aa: CSAFSPGLAVYEQYF

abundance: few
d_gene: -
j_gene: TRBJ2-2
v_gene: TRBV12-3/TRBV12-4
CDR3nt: TGTGCCAGCAGTTTGATCCCGACCGGGGAGCTGTTTTTT
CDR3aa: CASSLIPTGELFF

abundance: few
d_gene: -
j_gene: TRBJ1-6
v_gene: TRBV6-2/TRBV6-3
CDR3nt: TGTGCCAGCAGTTACAGTTCGGGTTTGCCCCTCCACTTT
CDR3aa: CASSYSSGLPLHF

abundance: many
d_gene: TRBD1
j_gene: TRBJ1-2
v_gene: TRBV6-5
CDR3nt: TGTGCCAGCAGTTACTCAGGGACAGCCTATGGCTACACCTTC
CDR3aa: CASSYSGTAYGYTF

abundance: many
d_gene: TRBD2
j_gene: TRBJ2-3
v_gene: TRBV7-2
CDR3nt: TGTGCCAGCAGCTCGGGACTAGCGGGGCAGAGAGGTACGCAGTATTTT
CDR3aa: CASSSGLAGQRGTQYF

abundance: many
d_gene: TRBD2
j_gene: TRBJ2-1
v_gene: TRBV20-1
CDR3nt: TGCAGTGCAAAACGGCTAGCGGAATACGAGCAGTTCTTC
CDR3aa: CSAKRLAEYEQFF

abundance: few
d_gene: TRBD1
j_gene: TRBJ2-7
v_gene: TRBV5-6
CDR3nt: TGTGCCAGCAGGCGGGACAGGGTTCACGAGCAGTACTTC
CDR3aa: CASRRDRVHEQYF

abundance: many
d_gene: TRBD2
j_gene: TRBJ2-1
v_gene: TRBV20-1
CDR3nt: TGCAGTGCCGGGACTAGCGGGGGTTACAATGAGCAGTTCTTC
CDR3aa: CSAGTSGGYNEQFF

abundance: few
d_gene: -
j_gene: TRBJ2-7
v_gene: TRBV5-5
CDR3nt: TGTGCCAGCAGCGTGGGTCGTGAAGGTTCAATCTACGAGCAGTACTTC
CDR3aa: CASSVGREGSIYEQYF

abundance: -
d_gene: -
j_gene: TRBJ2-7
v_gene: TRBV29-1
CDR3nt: TGCAGCGTGGTGAGGGACTACGAGCAGTACTTC
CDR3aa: CSVVRDYEQYF

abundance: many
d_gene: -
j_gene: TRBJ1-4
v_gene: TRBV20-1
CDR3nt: TGCAGTGCCCTAAAGGCGGACAGAAATGAAAAACTGTTTTTT
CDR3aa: CSALKADRNEKLFF

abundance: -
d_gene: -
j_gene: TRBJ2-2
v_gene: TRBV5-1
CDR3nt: TGCGCCAGCAGCTTGGGATCTGCCATAACCGGGGAGCTGTTTTTT
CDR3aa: CASSLGSAITGELFF

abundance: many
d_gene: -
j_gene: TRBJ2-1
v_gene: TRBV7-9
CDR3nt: TGTGCCAGCAGCTTTACGGGCAATGAGCAGTTCTTC
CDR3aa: CASSFTGNEQFF

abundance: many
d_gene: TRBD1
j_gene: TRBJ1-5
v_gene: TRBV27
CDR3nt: TGTGCCAGCAGCCCCGACCTCGGACAGGGAAGAGGGAGGGGACAGCCCCAGCATTTT
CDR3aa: CASSPDLGQGRGRGQPQHF

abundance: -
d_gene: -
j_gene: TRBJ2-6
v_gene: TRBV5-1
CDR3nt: TGCGCCAGCAGCGTCGGACACAACTCTGGGGCCAACGTCCTGACTTTC
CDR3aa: CASSVGHNSGANVLTF

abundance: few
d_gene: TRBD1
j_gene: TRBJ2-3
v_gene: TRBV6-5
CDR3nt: TGTGTGGCAGGGGGCGGCGCAGATACGCAGTATTTT
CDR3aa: CVAGGGADTQYF

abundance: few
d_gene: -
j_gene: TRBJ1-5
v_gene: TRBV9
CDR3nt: TGTGCCAGCAGCGTCACTTCAAATCAGCCCCAGCATTTT
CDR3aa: CASSVTSNQPQHF

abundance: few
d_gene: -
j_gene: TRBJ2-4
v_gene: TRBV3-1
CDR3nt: TGTGCCAGCAGCCCTGCAGTAGGAGAAAGAAACATTCAGTACTTC
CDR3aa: CASSPAVGERNIQYF

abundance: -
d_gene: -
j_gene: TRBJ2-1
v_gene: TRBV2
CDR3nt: TGTGCCAGCAGTGAAGCGCGGCAGGGGCTTAACAATGAGCAGTTCTTC
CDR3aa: CASSEARQGLNNEQFF

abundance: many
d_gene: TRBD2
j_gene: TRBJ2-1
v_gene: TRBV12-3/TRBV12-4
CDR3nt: TGTGCCAGCATCCGAAACCGGGCTAGCGGGAGATCGAATGAGCAGTTCTTC
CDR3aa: CASIRNRASGRSNEQFF

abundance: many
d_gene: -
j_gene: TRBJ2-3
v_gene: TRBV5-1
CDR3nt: TGCGCCAGCAGCCAAGGGGAATTTCCTAGCACAGATACGCAGTATTTT
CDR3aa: CASSQGEFPSTDTQYF

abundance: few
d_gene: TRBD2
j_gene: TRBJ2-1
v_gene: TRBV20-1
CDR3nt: TGCAGTGTCACCGGGACTAGAAACAATGAGCAGTTCTTC
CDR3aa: CSVTGTRNNEQFF

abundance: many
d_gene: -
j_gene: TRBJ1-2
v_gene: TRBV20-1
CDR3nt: TGCAGTGCTAGAGGGAGGGGACGGTTTAACTATGGCTACACCTTC
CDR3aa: CSARGRGRFNYGYTF

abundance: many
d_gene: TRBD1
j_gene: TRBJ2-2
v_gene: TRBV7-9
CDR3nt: TGTGCCAGCAGCAACCGACAGGGAGTAATAAGGTCCGGGGAGCTGTTTTTT
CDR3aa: CASSNRQGVIRSGELFF

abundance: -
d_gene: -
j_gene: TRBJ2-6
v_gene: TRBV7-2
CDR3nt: TGTGCCAGCAGCTTATGGGCGGGCCCCTCTGGGGCCAACGTCCTGACTTTC
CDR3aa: CASSLWAGPSGANVLTF

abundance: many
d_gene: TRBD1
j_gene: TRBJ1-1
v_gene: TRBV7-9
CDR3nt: TGTGCCAGCAGCTTTCTGCGGGACAGGGGTGACCCGGCTTTCTTT
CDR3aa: CASSFLRDRGDPAFF

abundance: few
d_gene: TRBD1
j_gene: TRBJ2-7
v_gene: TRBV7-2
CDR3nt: TGTGCCAGCAGTCTCCAGGGGGTCTACGAGCAGTACTTC
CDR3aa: CASSLQGVYEQYF

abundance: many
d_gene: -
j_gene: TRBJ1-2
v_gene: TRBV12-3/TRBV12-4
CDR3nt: TGTGCCAGCAGGACGGGACCTAACTATGGCTACACCTTC
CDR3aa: CASRTGPNYGYTF

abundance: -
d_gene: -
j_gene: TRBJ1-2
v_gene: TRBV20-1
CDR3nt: TGCAGTGGTGGGTCGGCTAACTATGGCTACACCTTC
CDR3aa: CSGGSANYGYTF

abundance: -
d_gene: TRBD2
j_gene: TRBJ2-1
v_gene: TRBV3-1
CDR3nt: TGTGCCAGCAGCCTTAGCGGGGGGGCGGGGAATGAGCAGTTCTTC
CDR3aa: CASSLSGGAGNEQFF

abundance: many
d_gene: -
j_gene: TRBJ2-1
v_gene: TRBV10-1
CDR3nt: TGCGCCAGCAGCCCTCTGAGCGGCGATGAGCAGTTCTTC
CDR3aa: CASSPLSGDEQFF

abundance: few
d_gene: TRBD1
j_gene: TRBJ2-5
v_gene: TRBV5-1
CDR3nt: TGCGCCAGCAGCCAAAGGACAGGACGAGAGACCCAGTACTTC
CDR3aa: CASSQRTGRETQYF

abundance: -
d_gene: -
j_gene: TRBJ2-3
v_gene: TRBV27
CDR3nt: TGTGCCACCAGGTTTGATACGGGCACAGATACGCAGTATTTT
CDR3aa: CATRFDTGTDTQYF

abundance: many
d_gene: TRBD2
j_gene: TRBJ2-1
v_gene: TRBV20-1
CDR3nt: TGCAGTGCCCTTGGCGGGGGGCCTGTTACTGAGCAGTTCTTC
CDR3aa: CSALGGGPVTEQFF

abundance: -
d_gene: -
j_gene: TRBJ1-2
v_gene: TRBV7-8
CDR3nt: TGTGCCAGCAGCCAAGAAGGAAGGGGGGCACCCTATGGCTACACCTTC
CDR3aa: CASSQEGRGAPYGYTF

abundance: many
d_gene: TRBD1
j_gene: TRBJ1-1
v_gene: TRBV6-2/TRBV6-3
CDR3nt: TGTGCCAGCAGTCTGGACAGGAAAAACACTGAAGCTTTCTTT
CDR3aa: CASSLDRKNTEAFF

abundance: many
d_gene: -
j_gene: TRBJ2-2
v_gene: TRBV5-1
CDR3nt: TGTGCCAGCAGTTTATCGGGGACCGGGGAGCTGTTTTTT
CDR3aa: CASSLSGTGELFF

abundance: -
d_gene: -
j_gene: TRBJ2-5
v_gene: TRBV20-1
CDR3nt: TGCAGTGCTAGAAGGACGGCCCAAGAGACCCAGTACTTC
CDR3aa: CSARRTAQETQYF

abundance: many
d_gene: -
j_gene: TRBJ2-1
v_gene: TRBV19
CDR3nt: TGTGCCAGTAGTATGAACTTTTGGGACCAATCCTACAATGAGCAGTTCTTC
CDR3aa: CASSMNFWDQSYNEQFF

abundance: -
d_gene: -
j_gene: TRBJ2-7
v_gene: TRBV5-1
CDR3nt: TGCGCCAGCAGCTTGTTGGCGGGCGGTCCCTACGAGCAGTACTTC
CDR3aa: CASSLLAGGPYEQYF

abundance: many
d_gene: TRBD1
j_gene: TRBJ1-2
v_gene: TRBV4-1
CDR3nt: TGCGCCAGCAGCCCAGGGGGAAGCTATGGCTACACCTTC
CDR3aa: CASSPGGSYGYTF